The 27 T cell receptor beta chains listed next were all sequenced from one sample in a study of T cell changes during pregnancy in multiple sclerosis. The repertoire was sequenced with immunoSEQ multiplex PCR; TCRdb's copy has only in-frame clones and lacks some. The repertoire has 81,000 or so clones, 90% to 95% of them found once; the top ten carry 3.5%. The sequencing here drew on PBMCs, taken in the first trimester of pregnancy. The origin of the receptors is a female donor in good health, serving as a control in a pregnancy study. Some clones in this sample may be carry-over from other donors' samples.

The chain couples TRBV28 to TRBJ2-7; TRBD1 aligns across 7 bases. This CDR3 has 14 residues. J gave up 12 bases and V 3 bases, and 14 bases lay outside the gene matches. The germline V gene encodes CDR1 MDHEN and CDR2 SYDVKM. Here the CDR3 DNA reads TGTGCCAGCAGTTTGACAGGGCTAAGAACGGCTCGGTACTTC. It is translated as CASSLTGLRTARYF.

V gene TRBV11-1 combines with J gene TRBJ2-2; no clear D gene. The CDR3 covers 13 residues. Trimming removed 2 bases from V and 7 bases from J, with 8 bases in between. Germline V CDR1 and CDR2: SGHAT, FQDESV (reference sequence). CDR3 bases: TGTGCCAGCAGCTTATCAGGTTACGGGGAGCTGTTTTTT. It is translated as CASSLSGYGELFF.

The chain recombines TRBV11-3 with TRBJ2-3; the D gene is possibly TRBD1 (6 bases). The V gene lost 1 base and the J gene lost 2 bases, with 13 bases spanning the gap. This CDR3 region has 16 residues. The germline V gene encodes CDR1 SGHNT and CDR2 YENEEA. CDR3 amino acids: CASSLAGTQVTDTQYF. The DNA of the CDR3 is TGTGCCAGCAGCTTAGCTGGGACACAGGTCACAGATACGCAGTATTTT.

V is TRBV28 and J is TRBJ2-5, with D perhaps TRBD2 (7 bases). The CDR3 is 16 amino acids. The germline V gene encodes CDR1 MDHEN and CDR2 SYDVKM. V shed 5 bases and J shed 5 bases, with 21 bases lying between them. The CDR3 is CASSKIMGGARETQYF. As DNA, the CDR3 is TGTGCCAGCAGTAAAATTATGGGGGGGGCCCGTGAGACCCAGTACTTC.

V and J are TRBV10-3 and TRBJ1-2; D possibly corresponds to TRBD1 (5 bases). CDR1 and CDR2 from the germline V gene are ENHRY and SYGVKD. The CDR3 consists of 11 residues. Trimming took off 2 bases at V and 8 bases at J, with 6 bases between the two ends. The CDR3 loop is CAISEGAGYTF. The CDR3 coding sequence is TGTGCCATCAGTGAGGGGGCGGGCTACACCTTC.

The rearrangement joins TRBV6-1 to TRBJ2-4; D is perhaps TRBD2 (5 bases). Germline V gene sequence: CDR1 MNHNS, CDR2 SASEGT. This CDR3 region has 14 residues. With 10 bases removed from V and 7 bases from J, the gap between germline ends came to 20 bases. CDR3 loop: CAIDNGVNGNIQYF. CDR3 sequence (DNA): TGTGCCATTGACAACGGGGTTAACGGGAACATTCAGTACTTC.

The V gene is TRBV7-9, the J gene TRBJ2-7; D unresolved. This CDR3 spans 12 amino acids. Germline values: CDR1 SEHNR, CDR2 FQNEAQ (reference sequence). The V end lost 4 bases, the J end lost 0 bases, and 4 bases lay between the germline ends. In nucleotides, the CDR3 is TGTGCCAGCAGCTCCCGCTCCTACGAGCAGTACTTC. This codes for CASSSRSYEQYF.

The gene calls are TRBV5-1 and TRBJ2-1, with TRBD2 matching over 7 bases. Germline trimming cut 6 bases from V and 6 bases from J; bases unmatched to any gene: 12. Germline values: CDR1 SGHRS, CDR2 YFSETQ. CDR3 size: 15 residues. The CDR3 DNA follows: TGCGCCAGCACCTCTGACGGCGGGAGTTTCAATGAGCAGTTCTTC. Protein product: CASTSDGGSFNEQFF.

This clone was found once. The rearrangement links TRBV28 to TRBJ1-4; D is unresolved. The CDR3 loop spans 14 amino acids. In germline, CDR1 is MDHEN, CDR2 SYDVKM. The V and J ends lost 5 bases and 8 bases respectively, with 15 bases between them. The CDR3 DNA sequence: TGTGCCAGCAGTACCTCTGCCGGGTGGGAAAAACTGTTTTTT. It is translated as CASSTSAGWEKLFF.

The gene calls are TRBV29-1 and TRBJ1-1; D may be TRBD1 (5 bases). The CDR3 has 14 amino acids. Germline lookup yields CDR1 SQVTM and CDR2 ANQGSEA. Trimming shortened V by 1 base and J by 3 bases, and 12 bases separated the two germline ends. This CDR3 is CSVEARRGDTEAFF. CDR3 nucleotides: TGCAGCGTTGAAGCTAGGAGGGGCGACACTGAAGCTTTCTTT.

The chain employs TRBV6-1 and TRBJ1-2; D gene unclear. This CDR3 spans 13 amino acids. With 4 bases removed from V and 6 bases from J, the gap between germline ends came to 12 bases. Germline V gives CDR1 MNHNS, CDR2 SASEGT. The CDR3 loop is CASSAGIFNGYTF. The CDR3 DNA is TGTGCCAGCAGTGCCGGGATTTTCAATGGCTACACCTTC.

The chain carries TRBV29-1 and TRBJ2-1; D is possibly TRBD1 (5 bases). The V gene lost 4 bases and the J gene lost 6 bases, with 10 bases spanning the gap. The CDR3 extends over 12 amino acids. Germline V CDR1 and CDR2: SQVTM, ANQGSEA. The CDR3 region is CSVGAGANEQFF. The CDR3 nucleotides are TGCAGCGTTGGAGCTGGGGCCAATGAGCAGTTCTTC.

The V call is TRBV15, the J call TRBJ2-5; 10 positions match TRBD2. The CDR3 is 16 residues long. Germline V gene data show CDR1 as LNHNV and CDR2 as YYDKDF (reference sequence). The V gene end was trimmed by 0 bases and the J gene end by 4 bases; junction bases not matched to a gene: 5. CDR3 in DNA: TGTGCCACCAGCAGAGAGCTAGCGGGAGTCCTAGAGACCCAGTACTTC. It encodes CATSRELAGVLETQYF.

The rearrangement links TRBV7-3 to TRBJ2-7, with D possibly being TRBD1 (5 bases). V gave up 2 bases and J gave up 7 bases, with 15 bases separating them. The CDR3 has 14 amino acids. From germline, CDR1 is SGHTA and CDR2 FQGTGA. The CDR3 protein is CASSLRQGKGEQYF. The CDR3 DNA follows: TGTGCCAGCAGCTTACGGCAGGGCAAAGGAGAGCAGTACTTC.

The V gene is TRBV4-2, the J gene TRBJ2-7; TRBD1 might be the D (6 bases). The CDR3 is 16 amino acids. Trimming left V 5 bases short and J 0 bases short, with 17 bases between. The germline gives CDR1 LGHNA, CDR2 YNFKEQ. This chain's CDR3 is CASSYDFTGSSYEQYF. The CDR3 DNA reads TGTGCCAGCAGCTACGACTTCACAGGGAGCTCCTACGAGCAGTACTTC.

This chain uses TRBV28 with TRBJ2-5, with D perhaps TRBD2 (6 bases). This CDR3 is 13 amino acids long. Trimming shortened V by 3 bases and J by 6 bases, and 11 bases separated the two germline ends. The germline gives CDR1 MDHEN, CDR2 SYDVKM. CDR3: CASSLTSRQTQYF. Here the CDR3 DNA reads TGTGCCAGCAGTTTGACTAGTAGGCAGACCCAGTACTTC.

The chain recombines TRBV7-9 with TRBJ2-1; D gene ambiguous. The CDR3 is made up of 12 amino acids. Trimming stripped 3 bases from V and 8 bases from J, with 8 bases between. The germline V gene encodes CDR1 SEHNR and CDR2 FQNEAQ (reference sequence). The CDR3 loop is CASSFTVDEQFF. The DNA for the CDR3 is TGTGCCAGCAGCTTTACAGTCGATGAGCAGTTCTTC.

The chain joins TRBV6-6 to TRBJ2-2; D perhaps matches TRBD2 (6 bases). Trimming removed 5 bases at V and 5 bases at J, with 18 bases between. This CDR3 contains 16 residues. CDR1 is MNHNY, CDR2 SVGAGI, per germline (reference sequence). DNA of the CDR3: TGTGCCAGCAGTCCCAAGCGGGCGTCCGGAACCGGGGAGCTGTTTTTT. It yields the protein CASSPKRASGTGELFF.

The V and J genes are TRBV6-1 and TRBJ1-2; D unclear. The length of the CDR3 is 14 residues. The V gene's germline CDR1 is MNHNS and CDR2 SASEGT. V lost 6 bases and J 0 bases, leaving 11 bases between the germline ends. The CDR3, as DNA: TGTGCCAGCAGCGCCGGGTCGACTAACTATGGCTACACCTTC. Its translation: CASSAGSTNYGYTF.

The CDR3 sequence is CASSGVAGGPETQYF. DNA for the CDR3: TGTGCCAGCAGCGGGGTAGCGGGGGGGCCGGAGACCCAGTACTTC. This chain joins TRBV9 and TRBJ2-5; 11 bases are shared with TRBD2. Germline V gene data show CDR1 as SGDLS and CDR2 as YYNGEE. Trimming at V came to 3 bases and at J to 5 bases, leaving 6 bases not matched to a gene. CDR3 size: 15 residues.

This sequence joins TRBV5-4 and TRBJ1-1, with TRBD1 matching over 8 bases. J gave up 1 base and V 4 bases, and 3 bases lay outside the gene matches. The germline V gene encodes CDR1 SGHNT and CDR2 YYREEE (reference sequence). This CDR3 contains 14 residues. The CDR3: CASSQGQANTEAFF. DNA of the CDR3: TGTGCCAGCAGCCAGGGACAGGCGAACACTGAAGCTTTCTTT.

The CDR3 DNA follows: TGTGCCAGCAGTGTTGGGGGGATTAGCAATCAGCCCCAGCATTTT. Translation: CASSVGGISNQPQHF. This sequence joins TRBV2 and TRBJ1-5; D perhaps matches TRBD1 (5 bases). The CDR3 spans 15 residues. Germline V CDR1 and CDR2: SNHLY, FYNNEI. The V gene lost 4 bases and the J gene lost 0 bases, with 10 bases spanning the gap.

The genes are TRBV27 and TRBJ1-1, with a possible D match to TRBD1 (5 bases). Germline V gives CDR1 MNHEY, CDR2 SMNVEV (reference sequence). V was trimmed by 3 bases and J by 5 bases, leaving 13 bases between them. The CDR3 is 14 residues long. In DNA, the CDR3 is TGTGCCAGCAGTTTCGGGGGGGGTTTAACTGAAGCTTTCTTT. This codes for CASSFGGGLTEAFF.

CDR3 nucleotide sequence: TGTGCCAGCAGTATCGCCGGACAGACTAACTATGGCTACACCTTC. This codes for CASSIAGQTNYGYTF. This rearrangement joins TRBV28 to TRBJ1-2; D perhaps matches TRBD1 (6 bases). Germline values: CDR1 MDHEN, CDR2 SYDVKM. With 5 bases removed from V and 0 bases from J, the gap between germline ends came to 13 bases. The CDR3 consists of 15 residues.

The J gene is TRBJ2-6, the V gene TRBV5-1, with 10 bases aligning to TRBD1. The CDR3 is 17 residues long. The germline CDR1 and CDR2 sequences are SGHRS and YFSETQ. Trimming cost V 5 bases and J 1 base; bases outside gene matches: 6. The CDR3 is CASRSGQGNSGANVLTF. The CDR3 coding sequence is TGCGCCAGCAGATCGGGACAGGGGAATTCTGGGGCCAACGTCCTGACTTTC.

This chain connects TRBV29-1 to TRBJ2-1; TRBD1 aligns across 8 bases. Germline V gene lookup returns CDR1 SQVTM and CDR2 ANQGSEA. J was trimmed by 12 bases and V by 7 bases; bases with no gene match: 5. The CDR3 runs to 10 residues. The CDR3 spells CSADTGGQFF. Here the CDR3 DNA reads TGCAGCGCCGACACAGGGGGGCAGTTCTTC.

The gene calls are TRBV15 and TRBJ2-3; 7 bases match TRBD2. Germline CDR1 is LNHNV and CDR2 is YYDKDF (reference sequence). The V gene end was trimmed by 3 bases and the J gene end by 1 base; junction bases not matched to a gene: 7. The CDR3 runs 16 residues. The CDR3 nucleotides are TGTGCCACCAGCAGTCGAGCGGGGTCGCGCACAGATACGCAGTATTTT. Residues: CATSSRAGSRTDTQYF.